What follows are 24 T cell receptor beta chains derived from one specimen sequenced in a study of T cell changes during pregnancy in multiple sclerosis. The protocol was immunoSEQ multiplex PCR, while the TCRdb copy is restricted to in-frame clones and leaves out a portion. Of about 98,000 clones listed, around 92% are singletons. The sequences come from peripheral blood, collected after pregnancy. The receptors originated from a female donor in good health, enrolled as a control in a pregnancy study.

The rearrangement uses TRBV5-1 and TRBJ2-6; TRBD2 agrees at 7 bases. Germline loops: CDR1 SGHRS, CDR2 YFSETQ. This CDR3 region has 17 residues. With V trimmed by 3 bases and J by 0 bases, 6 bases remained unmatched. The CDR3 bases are TGCGCCAGCAGCTGGGGGGGAGGGGTCTCTGGGGCCAACGTCCTGACTTTC. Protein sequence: CASSWGGGVSGANVLTF.

The CDR3 protein is CASSRDTTYEQYF. DNA for the CDR3: TGCGCCAGCAGCCGGGACACTACCTACGAGCAGTACTTC. The chain links TRBV5-1 to TRBJ2-7; D might be TRBD1 (6 bases). V was cut by 4 bases and J by 2 bases, with 10 bases left in between. CDR1 is SGHRS and CDR2 is YFSETQ in the germline V gene. The CDR3 is made up of 13 amino acids.

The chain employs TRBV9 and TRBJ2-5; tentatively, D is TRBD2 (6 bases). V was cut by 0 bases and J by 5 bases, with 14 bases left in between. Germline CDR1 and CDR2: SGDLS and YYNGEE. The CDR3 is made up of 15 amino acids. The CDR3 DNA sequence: TGTGCCAGCAGCGTAGTTCCGGGACGGGGGGAGACCCAGTACTTC. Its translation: CASSVVPGRGETQYF.

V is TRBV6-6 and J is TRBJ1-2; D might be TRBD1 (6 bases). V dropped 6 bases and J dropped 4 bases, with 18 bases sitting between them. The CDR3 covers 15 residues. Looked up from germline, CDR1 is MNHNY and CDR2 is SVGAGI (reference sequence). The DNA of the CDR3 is TGTGCCAGCAGCCCCGACAGGTCCCTGCCCTATGGCTACACCTTC. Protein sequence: CASSPDRSLPYGYTF.

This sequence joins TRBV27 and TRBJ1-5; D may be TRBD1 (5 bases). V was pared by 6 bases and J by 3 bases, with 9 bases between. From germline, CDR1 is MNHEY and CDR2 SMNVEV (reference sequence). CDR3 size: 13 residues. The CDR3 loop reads CASRQTVNQPQHF. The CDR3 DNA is TGTGCCAGCAGACAGACAGTCAATCAGCCCCAGCATTTT.

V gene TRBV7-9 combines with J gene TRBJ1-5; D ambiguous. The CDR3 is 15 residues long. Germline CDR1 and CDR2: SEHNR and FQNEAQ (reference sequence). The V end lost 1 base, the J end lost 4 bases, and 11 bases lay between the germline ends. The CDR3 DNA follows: TGTGCCAGCAGCTTAGGGCCGCCACCTAATCAGCCCCAGCATTTT. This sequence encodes CASSLGPPPNQPQHF.

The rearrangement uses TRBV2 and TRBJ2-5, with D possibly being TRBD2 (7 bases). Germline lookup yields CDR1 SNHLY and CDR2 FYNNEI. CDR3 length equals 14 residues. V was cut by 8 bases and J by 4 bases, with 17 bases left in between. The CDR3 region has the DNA TGTGCCAGCTACTCTTGGGGGGGGGCAGAGACCCAGTACTTC. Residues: CASYSWGGAETQYF.

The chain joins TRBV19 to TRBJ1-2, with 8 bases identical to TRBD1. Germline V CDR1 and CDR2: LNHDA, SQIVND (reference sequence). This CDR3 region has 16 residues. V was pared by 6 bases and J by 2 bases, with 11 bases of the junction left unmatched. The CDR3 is CASRPFGQGANYGYTF. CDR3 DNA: TGTGCCAGTAGACCGTTCGGACAGGGAGCCAACTATGGCTACACCTTC.

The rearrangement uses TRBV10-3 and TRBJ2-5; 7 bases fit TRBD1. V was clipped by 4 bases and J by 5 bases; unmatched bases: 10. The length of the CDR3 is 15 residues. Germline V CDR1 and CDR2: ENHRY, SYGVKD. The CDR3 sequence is CAISVDEGARETQYF. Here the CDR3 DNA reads TGTGCCATCAGTGTCGACGAGGGGGCACGGGAGACCCAGTACTTC.

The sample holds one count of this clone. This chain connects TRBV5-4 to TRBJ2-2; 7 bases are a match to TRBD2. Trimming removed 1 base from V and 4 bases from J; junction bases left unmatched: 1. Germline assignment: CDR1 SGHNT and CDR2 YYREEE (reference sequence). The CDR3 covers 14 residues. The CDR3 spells CASSLREGTGELFF. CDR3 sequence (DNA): TGTGCCAGCAGCTTGAGGGAGGGCACCGGGGAGCTGTTTTTT.

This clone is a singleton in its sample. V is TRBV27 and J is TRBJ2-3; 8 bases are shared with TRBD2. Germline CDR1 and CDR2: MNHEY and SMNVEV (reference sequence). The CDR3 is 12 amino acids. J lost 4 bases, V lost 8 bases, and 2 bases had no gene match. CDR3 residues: CASLGGADTQYF. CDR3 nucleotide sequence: TGTGCCAGCCTCGGGGGGGCAGATACGCAGTATTTT.

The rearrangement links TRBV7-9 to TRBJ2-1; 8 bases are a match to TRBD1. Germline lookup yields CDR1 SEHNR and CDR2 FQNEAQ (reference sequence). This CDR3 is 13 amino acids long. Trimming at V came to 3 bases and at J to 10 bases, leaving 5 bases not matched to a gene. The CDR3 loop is CASSFPGGGEQFF. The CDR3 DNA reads TGTGCCAGCAGCTTCCCAGGGGGCGGGGAGCAGTTCTTC.

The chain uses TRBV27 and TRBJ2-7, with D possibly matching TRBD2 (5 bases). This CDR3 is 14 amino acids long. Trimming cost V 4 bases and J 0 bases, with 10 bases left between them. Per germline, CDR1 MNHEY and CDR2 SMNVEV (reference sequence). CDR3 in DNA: TGTGCCAGCAGTTCGGGGTTCCTCTCCTACGAGCAGTACTTC. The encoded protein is CASSSGFLSYEQYF.

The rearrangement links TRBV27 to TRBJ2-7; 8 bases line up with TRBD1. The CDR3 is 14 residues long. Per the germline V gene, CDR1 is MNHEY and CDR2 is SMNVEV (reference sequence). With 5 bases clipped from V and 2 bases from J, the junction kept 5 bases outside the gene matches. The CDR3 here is CASSVGQGPYEQYF. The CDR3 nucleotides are TGTGCCAGCAGTGTCGGACAGGGACCCTACGAGCAGTACTTC.

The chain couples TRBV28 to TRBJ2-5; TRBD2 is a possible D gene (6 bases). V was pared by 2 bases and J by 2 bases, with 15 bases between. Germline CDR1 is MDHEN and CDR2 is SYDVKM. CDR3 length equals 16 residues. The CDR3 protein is CASSLGAPAGQETQYF. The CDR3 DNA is TGTGCCAGCAGTTTAGGGGCCCCCGCGGGGCAAGAGACCCAGTACTTC.

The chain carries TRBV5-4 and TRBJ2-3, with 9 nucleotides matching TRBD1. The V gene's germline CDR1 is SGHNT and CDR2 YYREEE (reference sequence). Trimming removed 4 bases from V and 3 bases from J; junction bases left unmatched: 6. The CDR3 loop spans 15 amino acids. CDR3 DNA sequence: TGTGCCAGCAGCCCCTGGGACAGGGTGACAGATACGCAGTATTTT. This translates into CASSPWDRVTDTQYF.

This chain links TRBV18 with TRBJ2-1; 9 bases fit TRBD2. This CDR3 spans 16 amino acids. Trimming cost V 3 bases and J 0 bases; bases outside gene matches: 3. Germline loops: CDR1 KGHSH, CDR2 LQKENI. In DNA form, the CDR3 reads TGTGCCAGCTCACCGACTAGCGGAAGCTCCTACAATGAGCAGTTCTTC. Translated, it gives CASSPTSGSSYNEQFF.

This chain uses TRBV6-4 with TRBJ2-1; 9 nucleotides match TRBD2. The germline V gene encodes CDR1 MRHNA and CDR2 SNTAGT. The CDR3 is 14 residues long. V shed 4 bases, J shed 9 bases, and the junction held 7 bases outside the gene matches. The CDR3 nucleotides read TGTGCCAGCAGTGTAGCGGGGGAATCGGGTGAGCAGTTCTTC. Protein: CASSVAGESGEQFF.

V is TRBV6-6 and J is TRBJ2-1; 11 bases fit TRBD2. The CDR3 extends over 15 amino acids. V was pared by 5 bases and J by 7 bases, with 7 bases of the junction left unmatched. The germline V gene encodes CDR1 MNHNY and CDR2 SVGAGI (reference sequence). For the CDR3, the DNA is TGTGCCAGCAGTACTAGCGGGAGTACTACAAATGAGCAGTTCTTC. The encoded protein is CASSTSGSTTNEQFF.

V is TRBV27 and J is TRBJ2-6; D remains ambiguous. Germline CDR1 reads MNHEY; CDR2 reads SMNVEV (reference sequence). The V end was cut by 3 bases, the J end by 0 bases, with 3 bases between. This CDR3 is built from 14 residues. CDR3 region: CASSFLSGANVLTF. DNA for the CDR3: TGTGCCAGCAGTTTCCTCTCTGGGGCCAACGTCCTGACTTTC. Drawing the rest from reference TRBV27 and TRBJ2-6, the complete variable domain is EAQVTQNPRYLITVTGKKLTVTCSQNMNHEYMSWYRQDPGLGLRQIYYSMNVEVTDKGDVPEGYKVSRKEKRNFPLILESPSPNQTSLYFCASSFLSGANVLTFGAGSRLTVL.

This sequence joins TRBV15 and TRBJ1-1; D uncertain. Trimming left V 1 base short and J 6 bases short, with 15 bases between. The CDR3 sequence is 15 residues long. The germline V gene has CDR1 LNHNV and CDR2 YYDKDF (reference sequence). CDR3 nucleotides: TGTGCCACCAGCAGAGCCACGTCCGAGACTGCTGAAGCTTTCTTT. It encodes CATSRATSETAEAFF.

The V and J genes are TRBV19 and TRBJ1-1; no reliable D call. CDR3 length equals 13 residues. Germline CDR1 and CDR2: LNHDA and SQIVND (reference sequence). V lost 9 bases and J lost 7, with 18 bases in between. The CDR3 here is CASSIQYSDEAFF. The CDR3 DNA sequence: TGTGCCAGCTCGATCCAATACTCCGATGAAGCTTTCTTT.

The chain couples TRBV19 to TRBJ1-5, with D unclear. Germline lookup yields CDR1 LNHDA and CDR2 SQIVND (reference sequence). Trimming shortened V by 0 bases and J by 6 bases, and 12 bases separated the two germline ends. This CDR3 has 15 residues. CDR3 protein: CASSIDQRASQPQHF. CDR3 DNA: TGTGCCAGTAGTATAGATCAGAGGGCCTCTCAGCCCCAGCATTTT.

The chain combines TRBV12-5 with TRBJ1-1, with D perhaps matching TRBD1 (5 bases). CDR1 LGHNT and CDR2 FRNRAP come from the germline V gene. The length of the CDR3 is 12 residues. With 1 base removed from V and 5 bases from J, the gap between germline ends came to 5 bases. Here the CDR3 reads CASGLDRTEAFF. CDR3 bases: TGTGCTAGTGGTTTGGACAGGACTGAAGCTTTCTTT.